Each of the 27 T cell receptor beta chains below was sequenced from the same sample in a study of CD8 T cells in Susac syndrome. The RNA input was about 0.5 to 1 ug, and it was reverse transcribed with random hexamers. Via MiXCR, TCRdb re-called the immunoSEQ multiplex PCR reads, giving one row per CDR3 protein. The repertoire consists of 140,000 or so distinct CDR3 sequences, with approximately 94% occurring once and the leading ten covering less than 0.085%. What was sequenced was CD4+ T cells from PBMCs. These receptors came from a human donor with Susac syndrome.

V and J are TRBV6-1 and TRBJ1-2, with D unclear. Germline V gene data show CDR1 as MNHNS and CDR2 as SASEGT. There are 13 residues in the CDR3. Trimming cost V 2 bases and J 8 bases, with 12 bases left between them. This CDR3 is CASSEQAMVGYTF. CDR3 sequence (DNA): TGTGCCAGCAGTGAACAGGCTATGGTCGGCTACACCTTC.

J is TRBJ2-7 and V is TRBV20-1; 9 nucleotides match TRBD1. J lost 2 bases, V lost 1 base, and 3 bases had no gene match. The CDR3 totals 14 residues. In germline, CDR1 is DFQATT, CDR2 SNEGSKA (reference sequence). The CDR3 reads CSARGGQGTYEQYF. In nucleotides, the CDR3 is TGCAGTGCTAGAGGCGGACAGGGGACCTACGAGCAGTACTTC.

The genes are TRBV7-6 and TRBJ2-1; 10 bases fit TRBD2. The CDR3 contains 17 residues. The trim removed 4 bases at V and 8 bases at J, leaving 14 bases unmatched. The germline V gene has CDR1 SGHVS and CDR2 FNYEAQ. CDR3 nucleotides: TGTGCCAGCAGCTCCGCAGGGAGCGGGGGGGCCATAGATGAGCAGTTCTTC. Protein: CASSSAGSGGAIDEQFF.

Here the CDR3 reads CASRGVDNSPLHF. In nucleotides, the CDR3 is TGTGCCAGCAGGGGAGTGGATAATTCACCCCTCCACTTT. The chain couples TRBV3-1 to TRBJ1-6, with D unclear. The V end lost 6 bases, the J end lost 5 bases, and 8 bases lay between the germline ends. The CDR3 totals 13 residues. Germline loops: CDR1 LGHDT, CDR2 YNNKEL (reference sequence).

This clonotype was detected only once. V and J are TRBV29-1 and TRBJ2-5; 11 nucleotides match TRBD1. CDR3 length equals 12 residues. In germline, CDR1 is SQVTM, CDR2 ANQGSEA. V trimming: 6 bases; J trimming: 5 bases; junction bases outside the gene matches: 2. In DNA form, the CDR3 reads TGCAGCGTAAGGACAGGGGGCGAGACCCAGTACTTC. Amino acids: CSVRTGGETQYF.

This chain connects TRBV4-1 to TRBJ2-1; 7 bases agree with TRBD2. Germline-derived CDR1 and CDR2 are MGHRA and YSYEKL. Germline trimming cut 4 bases from V and 3 bases from J; bases unmatched to any gene: 12. The CDR3 extends over 17 amino acids. The CDR3 bases are TGCGCCAGCAGCCCGGTCGAACTAGCGAAGGACTACAATGAGCAGTTCTTC. This sequence encodes CASSPVELAKDYNEQFF.

This rearrangement joins TRBV11-2 to TRBJ2-7; D remains ambiguous. V dropped 1 base and J dropped 4 bases, with 8 bases sitting between them. Germline V gene lookup returns CDR1 SGHAT and CDR2 FQNNGV. The CDR3 loop spans 13 amino acids. The chain's CDR3 is CASSLGSPYEQYF. DNA of the CDR3: TGTGCCAGCAGCTTAGGGAGCCCTTACGAGCAGTACTTC. The whole variable domain, filled in from reference TRBV11-2 and TRBJ2-7, reads EAGVAQSPRYKIIEKRQSVAFWCNPISGHATLYWYQQILGQGPKLLIQFQNNGVVDDSQLPKDRFSAERLKGVDSTLKIQPAKLEDSAVYLCASSLGSPYEQYFGPGTRLTVT.

DNA of the CDR3: TGCAGTGCGAACGGCAGGATTATTAAAGCTTTCTTT. The encoded protein is CSANGRIIKAFF. J is TRBJ1-1 and V is TRBV20-1; D remains unclear. The ends were cut back, 6 bases at V and 9 bases at J, with 17 bases in the middle. This CDR3 is built from 12 residues. Per the germline V gene, CDR1 is DFQATT and CDR2 is SNEGSKA (reference sequence).

The gene calls are TRBV20-1 and TRBJ1-5; no definite D call. The CDR3 is 15 residues long. In germline, CDR1 is DFQATT, CDR2 SNEGSKA (reference sequence). Trimming cost V 6 bases and J 3 bases, with 18 bases left between them. The CDR3 coding sequence is TGCAGTGCCTGGGCATCCGTGGGTGACAATCAGCCCCAGCATTTT. Translation gives CSAWASVGDNQPQHF.

The count of this clonotype is one. This sequence joins TRBV5-6 and TRBJ2-7; 8 positions agree with TRBD1. J gave up 4 bases and V 0 bases, and 3 bases lay outside the gene matches. Germline CDR1 reads SGHDT; CDR2 reads YYEEEE. This CDR3 has 14 amino acids. The CDR3 sequence: CASSLGTGRYEQYF. CDR3 sequence (DNA): TGTGCCAGCAGCTTGGGGACAGGGAGGTACGAGCAGTACTTC.

The genes are TRBV27 and TRBJ2-5, with D perhaps matching TRBD2 (5 bases). The CDR3 consists of 13 residues. V was shortened by 4 bases and J by 1 base, with 7 bases between the two germline ends. Germline lookup yields CDR1 MNHEY and CDR2 SMNVEV (reference sequence). CDR3 bases: TGTGCCAGCAGTTCGAGGGTCCAAGAGACCCAGTACTTC. This gives the protein CASSSRVQETQYF.

V gene TRBV29-1 combines with J gene TRBJ2-4; no reliable D call. CDR1 SQVTM and CDR2 ANQGSEA come from the germline V gene. The CDR3 sequence is 17 residues long. Trimming shortened V by 5 bases and J by 0 bases, and 20 bases separated the two germline ends. The CDR3 nucleotides read TGCAGCGTTTCCCACTCCCGAGGCAGTCTAGCCAAAAACATTCAGTACTTC. Protein product: CSVSHSRGSLAKNIQYF.

The CDR3 region is CATSRAGTGGNQPQHF. In nucleotides, the CDR3 is TGTGCCACCAGCAGGGCCGGGACAGGGGGCAATCAGCCCCAGCATTTT. This rearrangement joins TRBV15 to TRBJ1-5, with 10 positions matching TRBD1. Germline CDR1 is LNHNV and CDR2 is YYDKDF (reference sequence). CDR3 length: 16 residues. V was clipped by 3 bases and J by 2 bases; unmatched bases: 4.

V is TRBV28 and J is TRBJ2-6; D not resolved. V was clipped by 7 bases and J by 0 bases, with 13 bases between them. Germline lookup yields CDR1 MDHEN and CDR2 SYDVKM. The CDR3 has 16 amino acids. The CDR3 DNA sequence: TGTGCCAGCAAGGGCACAGTACACTCTGGGGCCAACGTCCTGACTTTC. This translates into CASKGTVHSGANVLTF.

There are a few counts of this clonotype. The chain is built from TRBV2 and TRBJ2-5; D not certain. This CDR3 comprises 11 residues. V lost 6 bases to trimming and J lost 1 base, with 3 bases between them. Germline V CDR1 and CDR2: SNHLY, FYNNEI. Here the CDR3 reads CASRSQETQYF. In DNA form, the CDR3 reads TGTGCCAGCAGGTCCCAAGAGACCCAGTACTTC.

The chain links TRBV11-2 to TRBJ2-7; no reliable D call. Trimming pared 5 bases from V and 7 bases from J, leaving 21 bases between. CDR3 length: 15 amino acids. The germline V gene has CDR1 SGHAT and CDR2 FQNNGV. The chain's CDR3 is CASSLPPGGSAEQYF. As DNA, the CDR3 is TGTGCCAGCAGCCTCCCACCTGGCGGTTCTGCAGAGCAGTACTTC.

The CDR3 coding sequence is TGTGCCAGCAGCTTGGGGTCCTCAGGGGCCAACGTCCTGACTTTC. It translates to CASSLGSSGANVLTF. J is TRBJ2-6 and V is TRBV9; D gene ambiguous. The CDR3 has 15 amino acids. Germline V gene sequence: CDR1 SGDLS, CDR2 YYNGEE. V was clipped by 4 bases and J by 4 bases, with 12 bases between them.

This sequence joins TRBV29-1 and TRBJ2-1; unclear D gene. V lost 3 bases to trimming and J lost 0 bases, with 12 bases between them. CDR1 and CDR2 from the germline V gene are SQVTM and ANQGSEA. The CDR3 is 15 residues long. Written as DNA, the CDR3 is TGCAGCGTTGATCGCCTACGCAGCTCCTACAATGAGCAGTTCTTC. Amino acid sequence: CSVDRLRSSYNEQFF.

This rearrangement joins TRBV6-6 to TRBJ1-4; tentative D call: TRBD1 (5 bases). Trimming pared 2 bases from V and 5 bases from J, leaving 12 bases between. The CDR3 has 15 amino acids. From germline, CDR1 is MNHNY and CDR2 SVGAGI (reference sequence). The CDR3 DNA sequence: TGTGCCAGCAGTTACCCCGGGACGGAAAATGAAAAACTGTTTTTT. It codes for CASSYPGTENEKLFF.

The chain carries TRBV3-1 and TRBJ2-5; TRBD2 agrees at 10 bases. This CDR3 comprises 15 residues. Germline trimming cut 11 bases from V and 4 bases from J; bases unmatched to any gene: 13. Germline CDR1 reads LGHDT; CDR2 reads YNNKEL (reference sequence). Here the CDR3 DNA reads TGTGCCCCCCTGGGAACTAGCGGGGCTGTAGAGACCCAGTACTTC. This translates into CAPLGTSGAVETQYF.

CDR3 DNA: TGCAGCGTTGGACTAGCGGGAGGCAATGAGCAGTTCTTC. Protein product: CSVGLAGGNEQFF. The rearrangement joins TRBV29-1 to TRBJ2-1; 13 bases match TRBD2. The CDR3 covers 13 residues. The V segment lost 4 bases and the J segment 6 bases; nucleotides outside the gene matches: 0. CDR1 SQVTM and CDR2 ANQGSEA come from the germline V gene.

The chain couples TRBV11-3 to TRBJ1-6; possibly TRBD1 for D (5 bases). The germline V gene has CDR1 SGHNT and CDR2 YENEEA. This CDR3 contains 15 residues. Trimming cost V 5 bases and J 7 bases, with 15 bases left between them. CDR3 sequence reads: CASSLWDFDNSPLHF. The CDR3 nucleotides read TGTGCCAGCAGCCTGTGGGACTTCGACAATTCACCCCTCCACTTT.

The genes are TRBV9 and TRBJ2-2; no reliable D call. Between the trimmed V and J ends, which lost 2 bases and 2 bases, there was a span of 10 bases. The germline gives CDR1 SGDLS, CDR2 YYNGEE. The CDR3 totals 15 residues. CDR3 region: CASSVSGSNTGELFF. CDR3 sequence (DNA): TGTGCCAGCAGCGTTTCCGGGTCCAACACCGGGGAGCTGTTTTTT.

The genes are TRBV3-1 and TRBJ2-2, with D possibly TRBD2 on 6 matching bases. Germline assignment: CDR1 LGHDT and CDR2 YNNKEL (reference sequence). Trimming left V 1 base short and J 3 bases short, with 12 bases between. This CDR3 contains 16 residues. The CDR3, as DNA: TGTGCCAGCAGCCAAGTTGGGGACTGGGACACCGGGGAGCTGTTTTTT. This sequence encodes CASSQVGDWDTGELFF.

This chain links TRBV12-3 or TRBV12-4 with TRBJ2-7; D is possibly TRBD1 or TRBD2 (5 bases each). V lost 5 bases and J 0 bases, leaving 11 bases between the germline ends. This CDR3 contains 14 residues. CDR3 sequence: CASSRDGYSYEQYF. The CDR3 region has the DNA TGTGCCAGCAGTCGGGACGGGTACTCCTACGAGCAGTACTTC.

This chain uses TRBV7-2 with TRBJ1-2; tentative D call: TRBD1 (5 bases). From germline, CDR1 is SGHTA and CDR2 FQGNSA. V was shortened by 1 base and J by 3 bases, with 12 bases between the two germline ends. The CDR3 extends over 15 amino acids. The CDR3 reads CASSLEGRAYYGYTF. The CDR3 coding sequence is TGTGCCAGCAGCTTAGAGGGCAGGGCTTACTATGGCTACACCTTC.

The chain has TRBV29-1 and TRBJ2-5; the match to TRBD2 covers 11 bases. There are 14 residues in the CDR3. Germline V lookup: CDR1 SQVTM, CDR2 ANQGSEA. This chain's CDR3 is CTVPVSGREETQYF. The DNA of the CDR3 is TGCACCGTACCCGTTAGCGGGAGGGAAGAGACCCAGTACTTC.